Below, 13 T cell receptor beta chains from the same sample are listed, as sequenced in a study of cytomegalovirus exposure and HLA in healthy donors. This PCR relied on a set of 60 Vbeta primers and 13 Jbeta primers. The repertoire was sequenced with immunoSEQ multiplex PCR; TCRdb's copy has only in-frame clones and lacks some. In the table there are hundreds of thousands of clones, 60% to 85% of which are singletons. Sequencing used PBMCs. All receptors derive from a man between 35 and 55 years old in good health and CMV-seronegative.

V usage is TRBV6-1 and J usage is TRBJ2-6; TRBD1 is a possible D gene (6 bases). Looked up from germline, CDR1 is MNHNS and CDR2 is SASEGT. Trimming took 2 bases from V and 0 from J, leaving 14 bases between them. This CDR3 has 18 residues. For the CDR3, the DNA is TGTGCCAGCAGTGAAAGGACAGCGTTATCCTCTGGGGCCAACGTCCTGACTTTC. Translation: CASSERTALSSGANVLTF.

DNA for the CDR3: TGCGCCAGCAGCTTGGCCATGTCAGACTCAATAGGGCAGTTCTTC. Its translation is CASSLAMSDSIGQFF. The chain couples TRBV5-1 to TRBJ2-1; D is uncertain. The ends were cut back, 0 bases at V and 12 bases at J, with 19 bases in the middle. The length of the CDR3 is 15 residues. Germline values: CDR1 SGHRS, CDR2 YFSETQ.

The chain links TRBV15 to TRBJ1-4; D remains ambiguous. The V end was cut by 4 bases, the J end by 8 bases, with 11 bases between. Looked up from germline, CDR1 is LNHNV and CDR2 is YYDKDF (reference sequence). The CDR3 is 13 amino acids. The CDR3 bases are TGTGCCACCAGCAACGGGGTTGGGGAAAAACTGTTTTTT. Its protein is CATSNGVGEKLFF.

V is TRBV5-4 and J is TRBJ2-3; D is possibly TRBD1 (6 bases). The CDR3 is 14 amino acids. V was pared by 4 bases and J by 6 bases, with 15 bases between. Germline V gene sequence: CDR1 SGHNT, CDR2 YYREEE (reference sequence). The CDR3 region is CASSPGTNKDTQYF. The CDR3 DNA reads as TGTGCCAGCAGCCCCGGGACAAATAAGGATACGCAGTATTTT.

The J gene is TRBJ1-6, the V gene TRBV9; weak D call: TRBD1 (5 bases). CDR3 length: 15 residues. Trimming took 3 bases from V and 7 from J, leaving 14 bases between them. Germline assignment: CDR1 SGDLS and CDR2 YYNGEE. This chain's CDR3 is CASSERGNKNSPLHF. The CDR3 coding sequence is TGTGCCAGCAGCGAGCGGGGGAACAAGAATTCACCCCTCCACTTT. Using reference TRBV9 and TRBJ1-6 for the parts outside the CDR3, the full variable domain is DSGVTQTPKHLITATGQRVTLRCSPRSGDLSVYWYQQSLDQGLQFLIQYYNGEERAKGNILERFSAQQFPDLHSELNLSSLELGDSALYFCASSERGNKNSPLHFGNGTRLTVT.

The CDR3 reads CSVDRGGRASEQFF. The CDR3, as DNA: TGCAGCGTTGACCGTGGTGGGAGGGCCAGTGAGCAGTTCTTC. The chain carries TRBV29-1 and TRBJ2-1; TRBD2 agrees at 7 bases. CDR1 is SQVTM, CDR2 ANQGSEA, per germline. With 3 bases clipped from V and 9 bases from J, the junction kept 11 bases outside the gene matches. CDR3 size: 14 residues.

CDR3: CASSPPMKSPQGEQYF. CDR3 bases: TGTGCCAGCTCACCACCGATGAAGTCCCCTCAGGGCGAGCAGTACTTC. The rearrangement links TRBV18 to TRBJ2-7, with D maybe TRBD1 (5 bases). Germline V CDR1 and CDR2: KGHSH, LQKENI. With 0 bases removed from V and 6 bases from J, the gap between germline ends came to 18 bases. The CDR3 runs 16 residues. Using reference TRBV18 and TRBJ2-7 for the parts outside the CDR3, the full variable domain is NAGVMQNPRHLVRRRGQEARLRCSPMKGHSHVYWYRQLPEEGLKFMVYLQKENIIDESGMPKERFSAEFPKEGPSILRIQQVVRGDSAAYFCASSPPMKSPQGEQYFGPGTRLTVT.

J is TRBJ2-1 and V is TRBV2; the match to TRBD2 covers 8 bases. The CDR3 has 15 amino acids. Germline lookup yields CDR1 SNHLY and CDR2 FYNNEI. After removal of 5 bases from V and 3 bases from J, the junction contained 6 bases not matched to a gene. CDR3 in DNA: TGTGCCAGCAGTCCACCCAGCGGGGGCTACAATGAGCAGTTCTTC. It encodes CASSPPSGGYNEQFF.

This chain uses TRBV4-1 with TRBJ2-3; 9 nucleotides align to TRBD2. This CDR3 is 18 amino acids long. V lost 4 bases and J lost 0; bases outside the gene matches: 11. Germline V gene data show CDR1 as MGHRA and CDR2 as YSYEKL. CDR3 sequence: CASSLTPPSGGSTDTQYF. DNA of the CDR3: TGCGCCAGCAGCCTTACCCCTCCGAGCGGGGGGAGCACAGATACGCAGTATTTT.

This sequence joins TRBV11-1 and TRBJ2-1; TRBD1 matches 10 bases. This CDR3 comprises 15 residues. V dropped 6 bases and J dropped 7; count of bases not matched to a gene: 9. In germline, CDR1 is SGHAT, CDR2 FQDESV (reference sequence). The CDR3 loop reads CASSAGQGIKNEQFF. CDR3 DNA: TGTGCCAGCAGTGCGGGACAGGGGATTAAGAATGAGCAGTTCTTC.

The V and J genes are TRBV20-1 and TRBJ2-1, with D unclear. There are 11 residues in the CDR3. The germline V gene has CDR1 DFQATT and CDR2 SNEGSKA (reference sequence). V was trimmed by 5 bases and J by 6 bases, leaving 8 bases between them. The CDR3 here is CSARHPNEQFF. The CDR3 coding sequence is TGCAGTGCTCGACACCCCAATGAGCAGTTCTTC.

In the case of this clone: This sample includes further DNA sequences coding for the same CDR3. The chain employs TRBV27 and TRBJ1-2; 9 bases are shared with TRBD1. Germline V CDR1 and CDR2: MNHEY, SMNVEV (reference sequence). Unmatched junction bases numbered 9, after V lost 5 bases and J lost 5 bases. CDR3 length equals 15 residues. CDR3 DNA: TGTGCCAGCAGTGGGCTGGACAGGGGTTTATATGGCTACACCTTC. Translated, it gives CASSGLDRGLYGYTF.

The chain recombines TRBV19 with TRBJ1-2; no clear D. CDR1 is LNHDA and CDR2 is SQIVND in the germline V gene (reference sequence). V gave up 4 bases and J gave up 4 bases, with 13 bases separating them. The CDR3 runs to 14 residues. This chain's CDR3 is CASSTTLDSYGYTF. CDR3 DNA sequence: TGTGCCAGTAGTACGACACTGGATTCCTATGGCTACACCTTC.